Sequencing of this TCR beta chain was carried out in a study of radiotherapy plus CTLA-4 blockade in lung cancer. Clones were read by immunoSEQ multiplex PCR, and TCRdb kept only the in-frame ones, dropping some. The repertoire consists of tens of thousands of clones, with 70% to 85% occurring once and the leading ten covering almost 9%. Comment on this clone: The target antigen is unknown.

Findings and caveats of the study: The authors reported that early blood T cell clone dynamics, with interferon-beta, best predicted response.

The receptor's source is a human donor with non-small cell lung cancer who had stable disease on radiotherapy plus ipilimumab. The input for sequencing was peripheral blood, taken from a patient treated with radiotherapy plus ipilimumab.

The CDR3 is CASPRAGTSGGDTQYF. The DNA of the CDR3 is TGTGCCAGCCCCAGAGCTGGTACTAGCGGGGGGGATACGCAGTATTTT. This rearrangement joins TRBV2 to TRBJ2-3, with 12 bases lining up with TRBD2. This CDR3 has 16 residues. Germline V CDR1 and CDR2: SNHLY, FYNNEI. J lost 6 bases, V lost 8 bases, and 12 bases had no gene match.